The sequence of this T cell receptor beta chain was determined in a study of T-cell memory formation after mild COVID-19. Study-wide background: TCR clusters largely stayed donor specific. Study findings and constraints: Cross-reactive memory seemingly joined, as some responding clones were found in pre-infection memory. While clones contracting from day 15 to 85 were balanced between CD4 and CD8, later expanders leaned CD4+.

This clonotype has more than one count but fewer than ten. Its antigen remains unknown. TCRdb reprocessed the 5' RACE reads with MiXCR, giving one entry per CDR3 protein. The profile shows roughly 150,000 distinct CDR3 sequences, approximately 14% of them singletons. This receptor was identified in an adult woman who had mild COVID-19 (a few samples of this study predate the infection). Cell type and time point are not known. Source material: PBMCs or a T cell subset sorted from them (not recorded which).

The CDR3 region is CASSSRTGTSGRNNEQFF. DNA for the CDR3: TGTGCCAGCAGCTCCCGCACCGGGACTAGCGGGAGAAACAATGAGCAGTTCTTC. V and J are TRBV7-6 and TRBJ2-1, with TRBD2 matching 14 bases. The length of the CDR3 is 18 residues. Germline V lookup: CDR1 SGHVS, CDR2 FNYEAQ. With 4 bases clipped from V and 5 bases from J, the junction kept 10 bases outside the gene matches.